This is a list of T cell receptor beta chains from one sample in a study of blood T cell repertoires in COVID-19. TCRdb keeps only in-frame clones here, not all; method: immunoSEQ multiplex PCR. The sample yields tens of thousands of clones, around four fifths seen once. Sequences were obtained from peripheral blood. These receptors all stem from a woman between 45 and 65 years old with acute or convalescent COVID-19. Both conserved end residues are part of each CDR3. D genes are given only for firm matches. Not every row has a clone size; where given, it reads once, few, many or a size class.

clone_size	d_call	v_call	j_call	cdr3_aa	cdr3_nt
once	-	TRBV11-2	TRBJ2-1	CASSPTGTYNEQFF	TGTGCCAGCAGCCCGACAGGTACCTACAATGAGCAGTTCTTC
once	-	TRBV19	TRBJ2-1	CASSINLEDNEQFF	TGTGCCAGTAGTATCAATCTTGAGGACAATGAGCAGTTCTTC
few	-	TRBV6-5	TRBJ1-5	CASSPTGFYQPQHF	TGTGCCAGCAGTCCAACAGGGTTTTATCAGCCCCAGCATTTT
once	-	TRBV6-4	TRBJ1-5	CASSDAAGTHVSNQPQHF	TGTGCCAGCAGTGACGCCGCGGGGACTCACGTTAGCAATCAGCCCCAGCATTTT
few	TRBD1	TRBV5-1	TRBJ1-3	CASSGTGTGSGNTIYF	TGCGCCAGCAGCGGAACCGGGACAGGCTCTGGAAACACCATATATTTT
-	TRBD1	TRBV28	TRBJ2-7	CATIDRGSYEQYF	TGTGCCACAATTGACAGGGGCTCCTACGAGCAGTACTTC
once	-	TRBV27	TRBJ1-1	CASIGVSIAFF	TGTGCCAGCATCGGGGTCTCTATAGCTTTCTTT
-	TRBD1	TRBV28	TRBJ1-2	CASSFSGTGGYTF	TGTGCCAGCAGTTTCTCAGGGACAGGCGGCTACACCTTC
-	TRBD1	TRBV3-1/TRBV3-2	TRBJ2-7	CASTQGTGRIYEQYF	TGTGCCAGCACCCAGGGGACAGGACGGATCTACGAGCAGTACTTC
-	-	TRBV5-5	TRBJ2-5	CASSLVTTQETQYF	TGTGCCAGCAGCTTGGTGACTACCCAAGAGACCCAGTACTTC
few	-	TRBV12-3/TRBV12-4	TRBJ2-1	CASSLVSPSQFF	TGTGCCAGCAGTTTAGTGAGCCCTTCGCAGTTCTTC
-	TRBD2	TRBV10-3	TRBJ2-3	CAISERTSERTDTQYF	TGTGCCATCAGTGAACGGACTAGCGAACGCACAGATACGCAGTATTTT
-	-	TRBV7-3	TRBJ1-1	CASSLEAGWTEAFF	TGTGCCAGCAGCTTAGAGGCAGGGTGGACTGAAGCTTTCTTT
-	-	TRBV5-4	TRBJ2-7	CASSSGGVHEQYF	TGTGCCAGCAGCTCAGGCGGGGTCCACGAGCAGTACTTC
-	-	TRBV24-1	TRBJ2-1	CATSEGAAYNEQFF	TGTGCCACCAGTGAGGGCGCAGCTTACAATGAGCAGTTCTTC
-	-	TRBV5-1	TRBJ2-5	CASSFKETQYF	TGCGCCAGCAGCTTTAAAGAGACCCAGTACTTC
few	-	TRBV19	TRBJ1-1	CASKGTQNTEAFF	TGTGCCAGTAAGGGGACACAGAACACTGAAGCTTTCTTT